The sample holds one count of the clone carrying this T cell receptor (beta chain). Its antigen remains unidentified. A much larger clone differs by one base, so this may be a read error. There are 15 residues in the CDR3. V dropped 0 bases and J dropped 3 bases, with 10 bases sitting between them. CDR1 is SGHDT, CDR2 YYEEEE, per germline. The library was built from 400 to 500 ng RNA with molecular barcoded adaptors for alpha/delta and beta/gamma chains. TCRdb recomputed calls from the reads with MiXCR, one row per CDR3 protein. The sample includes tens of thousands of distinct CDR3 sequences, about a fifth of them seen just once. These data are taken from a study of read filtering for tumor transcriptome and immune sequencing. Study-wide points: In IR-seq, single-read clonotypes were about 80% of clonotypes but about 3.5% of reads. This fraction held mixed bone marrow immune cells after CD138-negative sorting.

Sampling of bone marrow took place during active disease in every patient. The chain is built from TRBV5-6 and TRBJ1-5, with D maybe TRBD1 (5 bases). This receptor was taken from a donor over 35 with multiple myeloma. The specimen sequenced was a population of CD138-negative cells sorted from bone marrow. The CDR3 DNA sequence: TGTGCCAGCAGCTTGGACGACAGAATCAATCAGCCCCAGCATTTT. This gives the protein CASSLDDRINQPQHF. Full variable domain (missing parts from reference TRBV5-6 and TRBJ1-5): DAGVTQSPTHLIKTRGQQVTLRCSPKSGHDTVSWYQQALGQGPQFIFQYYEEEERQRGNFPDRFSGHQFPNYSSELNVNALLLGDSALYLCASSLDDRINQPQHFGDGTRLSIL.